This TCR beta chain was recorded in a study of OX40 agonist ivuxolimab in advanced cancers. TCRdb keeps only in-frame clones here, not all; method: immunoSEQ multiplex PCR. The profile covers about 26,000 clones, with 80% to 90% appearing a single time and roughly a fifth taken by the ten largest. This CDR3 region has 14 residues. Germline-derived CDR1 and CDR2 are PRHDT and FYEKMQ (reference sequence). Deletions cut 5 bases from V and 4 bases from J, with 13 bases between. The V and J genes are TRBV13 and TRBJ2-3; no clear D. The clonotype comes from an adult with an advanced solid tumor such as melanoma, head and neck, liver or kidney cancer. Material: CD4+ or CD8+ T cells sorted from blood, obtained in a trial of the OX40 agonist ivuxolimab. In DNA form, the CDR3 reads TGTGCCAGCAGCCCCCGCCTGGACGCAGATACGCAGTATTTT. Encoded protein: CASSPRLDADTQYF.